What follows are 22 T cell receptor beta chains derived from one specimen sequenced in a study of T cell responses to AZD1222 COVID-19 vaccine. The assay was immunoSEQ multiplex PCR, and TCRdb's table has in-frame clones only and misses some. The data show some 120,000 clones, roughly 90% seen once. Sequencing was performed on peripheral blood, taken on day 0 of AZD1222 vaccination. The receptors were sampled from an adult in good health.

V usage is TRBV30 and J usage is TRBJ1-2; the D gene is possibly TRBD1 (6 bases). Germline CDR1 and CDR2: GTSNPN and SVGIG (reference sequence). Trimming left V 1 base short and J 4 bases short, with 13 bases between. This CDR3 spans 14 amino acids. The DNA of the CDR3 is TGTGCCTGGAGTGAGGGGGGCTGGAGCTATGGCTACACCTTC. Translating gives CAWSEGGWSYGYTF.

This chain links TRBV5-1 with TRBJ2-5; no reliable D call. The CDR3 extends over 13 amino acids. With 2 bases removed from V and 6 bases from J, the gap between germline ends came to 11 bases. Germline CDR1 reads SGHRS; CDR2 reads YFSETQ. CDR3 loop: CASSFPWRKTQYF. The DNA for the CDR3 is TGCGCCAGCAGCTTCCCTTGGAGAAAGACCCAGTACTTC.

The chain uses TRBV5-8 and TRBJ1-2, with TRBD1 matching 7 bases. J was trimmed by 4 bases and V by 6 bases; bases with no gene match: 12. CDR1 and CDR2 from the germline V gene are SGHTS and YDEGEE. CDR3 length: 15 residues. The CDR3 sequence: CASTADREEVYGYTF. The DNA of the CDR3 is TGTGCCAGCACCGCTGACAGGGAAGAGGTCTATGGCTACACCTTC.

The rearrangement links TRBV4-1 to TRBJ1-4; D is possibly TRBD1 (6 bases). Germline lookup yields CDR1 MGHRA and CDR2 YSYEKL. This CDR3 has 18 residues. V lost 1 base, J lost 4 bases, and 19 bases lay in between. CDR3 region: CASSQATTGRLGNEKLFF. DNA for the CDR3: TGCGCCAGCAGCCAAGCTACAACAGGGAGGCTAGGTAATGAAAAACTGTTTTTT.

The chain is built from TRBV7-3 and TRBJ2-6, with D unresolved. The CDR3 loop spans 15 amino acids. Deletions cut 3 bases from V and 0 bases from J, with 6 bases between. Germline V CDR1 and CDR2: SGHTA, FQGTGA. The CDR3 region is CASSFGSSGANVLTF. CDR3 bases: TGTGCCAGCAGCTTCGGCAGCTCTGGGGCCAACGTCCTGACTTTC.

The chain couples TRBV19 to TRBJ1-5; tentatively, D is TRBD1 (6 bases). Germline CDR1 reads LNHDA; CDR2 reads SQIVND (reference sequence). The CDR3 runs to 13 residues. Trimming pared 7 bases from V and 9 bases from J, leaving 16 bases between. CDR3 DNA sequence: TGTGCCAGTAAGTTCCCAGGGGTTACGCCCCAGCATTTT. It codes for CASKFPGVTPQHF. The full variable domain, with the rest looked up from reference TRBV19 and TRBJ1-5, is DGGITQSPKYLFRKEGQNVTLSCEQNLNHDAMYWYRQDPGQGLRLIYYSQIVNDFQKGDIAEGYSVSREKKESFPLTVTSAQKNPTAFYLCASKFPGVTPQHFGDGTRLSIL.

The rearrangement uses TRBV2 and TRBJ2-6, with 7 bases that match TRBD1. The CDR3 is made up of 16 amino acids. The germline CDR1 and CDR2 sequences are SNHLY and FYNNEI. V was pared by 4 bases and J by 7 bases, with 10 bases of the junction left unmatched. The CDR3 reads CASSVGTAEFANVLTF. The DNA of the CDR3 is TGTGCCAGCAGTGTGGGGACAGCGGAGTTTGCCAACGTCCTGACTTTC.

This sequence joins TRBV18 and TRBJ1-4; D unresolved. The CDR3 loop spans 14 amino acids. Germline CDR1 KGHSH, CDR2 LQKENI. V was clipped by 2 bases and J by 8 bases, with 12 bases between them. CDR3 residues: CASSPGFSREKLFF. In DNA, the CDR3 is TGTGCCAGCTCACCAGGTTTTTCGCGGGAAAAACTGTTTTTT.

This clone was seen just once. The chain couples TRBV19 to TRBJ1-3, with D possibly matching TRBD1 (5 bases). Trimming removed 10 bases at V and 0 bases at J, with 19 bases between. The CDR3 consists of 16 residues. Germline CDR1 and CDR2: LNHDA and SQIVND (reference sequence). Here the CDR3 DNA reads TGTGCCAATAGAGCTCCCCAGGGCCTCTCTGGAAACACCATATATTTT. It yields the protein CANRAPQGLSGNTIYF.

The V gene is TRBV7-9, the J gene TRBJ1-3; D uncertain. This CDR3 comprises 15 residues. Trimming removed 1 base from V and 4 bases from J, with 11 bases in between. Germline lookup yields CDR1 SEHNR and CDR2 FQNEAQ (reference sequence). The CDR3: CASSLGGSAGNTIYF. In nucleotides, the CDR3 is TGTGCCAGCAGCTTAGGAGGCTCCGCGGGAAACACCATATATTTT.

The J gene is TRBJ1-1, the V gene TRBV7-6; the D is unclear. The CDR3 has 14 amino acids. Trimming shortened V by 1 base and J by 1 base, and 7 bases separated the two germline ends. The germline V gene has CDR1 SGHVS and CDR2 FNYEAQ. CDR3 sequence reads: CASSLGGSNTEAFF. CDR3 DNA sequence: TGTGCCAGCAGCTTAGGAGGATCGAACACTGAAGCTTTCTTT.

The V call is TRBV27, the J call TRBJ2-7, with TRBD2 matching over 7 bases. The CDR3 length is 13 residues. V lost 7 bases and J lost 5; bases outside the gene matches: 8. Germline assignment: CDR1 MNHEY and CDR2 SMNVEV (reference sequence). CDR3 DNA: TGTGCCAGCAACGGGGGACGGGGGGACGAGCAGTACTTC. Protein sequence: CASNGGRGDEQYF.

The chain carries TRBV6-9 and TRBJ1-1, with D hard to call. The CDR3 sequence is 12 residues long. V lost 1 base and J 4 bases, leaving 4 bases between the germline ends. Germline V lookup: CDR1 MNHGY, CDR2 SVAAGI. CDR3 in DNA: TGTGCCAGCAGTTATTTGGTCACTGAAGCTTTCTTT. Translating gives CASSYLVTEAFF.

The chain combines TRBV3-1 (or the pseudogene TRBV3-2) with TRBJ1-3; TRBD1 might be the D (6 bases). Trimming removed 3 bases from V and 0 bases from J, with 9 bases in between. This CDR3 spans 15 amino acids. Per the germline V gene, CDR1 is LGHDT and CDR2 is YNNKEL (reference sequence). The CDR3 loop reads CASSQDSISGNTIYF. The CDR3 DNA sequence: TGTGCCAGCAGCCAGGACAGCATCTCTGGAAACACCATATATTTT.

J is TRBJ1-1 and V is TRBV10-3, with D unresolved. Germline CDR1 and CDR2: ENHRY and SYGVKD. The CDR3 is 13 amino acids. V was trimmed by 4 bases and J by 11 bases, leaving 17 bases between them. Here the CDR3 DNA reads TGTGCCATCAGTGGTGGAGGGAGTTCAGACGCTTTCTTT. This codes for CAISGGGSSDAFF.

V usage is TRBV11-2 and J usage is TRBJ1-1; D ambiguous. The V end was cut by 2 bases, the J end by 1 base, with 14 bases between. CDR3 length: 16 amino acids. Germline loops: CDR1 SGHAT, CDR2 FQNNGV. The CDR3 protein is CASSLSAVTTNTEAFF. CDR3 nucleotide sequence: TGTGCCAGCAGCTTATCTGCAGTCACTACGAACACTGAAGCTTTCTTT.

The chain employs TRBV3-1 (or the pseudogene TRBV3-2) and TRBJ2-5; unclear D gene. Trimming stripped 0 bases from V and 2 bases from J, with 13 bases between. The CDR3 contains 16 residues. The germline V gene encodes CDR1 LGHDT and CDR2 YNNKEL (reference sequence). The CDR3 reads CASSQDLSSFQETQYF. The CDR3, as DNA: TGTGCCAGCAGCCAAGACCTTTCTAGTTTTCAAGAGACCCAGTACTTC.

The chain links TRBV30 to TRBJ2-1; no clear D. The CDR3 runs to 12 residues. With 0 bases removed from V and 3 bases from J, the gap between germline ends came to 3 bases. Germline CDR1 is GTSNPN and CDR2 is SVGIG (reference sequence). CDR3 sequence reads: CAWSVRYNEQFF. The CDR3 bases are TGTGCCTGGAGTGTACGCTACAATGAGCAGTTCTTC.

This chain uses TRBV30 with TRBJ1-1, with unresolved D. CDR1 and CDR2 (germline): GTSNPN, SVGIG (reference sequence). The V and J ends lost 4 bases and 4 bases respectively, with 13 bases between them. This CDR3 has 13 residues. This chain's CDR3 is CAWMGSSGTEAFF. The DNA of the CDR3 is TGTGCCTGGATGGGGTCCAGTGGCACTGAAGCTTTCTTT.

The chain uses TRBV7-9 and TRBJ1-2; D is ambiguous. The CDR3 extends over 17 amino acids. CDR1 is SEHNR and CDR2 is FQNEAQ in the germline V gene (reference sequence). Trimming shortened V by 5 bases and J by 3 bases, and 22 bases separated the two germline ends. CDR3 sequence (DNA): TGTGCCAGCAGCCCCCCCGGCGGGGATTCACGGGACTATGGCTACACCTTC. Its translation: CASSPPGGDSRDYGYTF.

As DNA, the CDR3 is TGCAGCGTTGAAACAACTGGAGGATTGAACACTGAAGCTTTCTTT. This codes for CSVETTGGLNTEAFF. The chain is built from TRBV29-1 and TRBJ1-1; D is undetermined. This CDR3 spans 15 amino acids. The ends were cut back, 2 bases at V and 0 bases at J, with 13 bases in the middle. Germline CDR1 SQVTM, CDR2 ANQGSEA.

This chain uses TRBV4-1 with TRBJ2-7; 8 positions match TRBD2. With 4 bases clipped from V and 3 bases from J, the junction kept 5 bases outside the gene matches. Germline V gene sequence: CDR1 MGHRA, CDR2 YSYEKL. The CDR3 totals 14 residues. CDR3 sequence reads: CASSLTGTSYEQYF. DNA of the CDR3: TGCGCCAGCAGCCTCACCGGGACTAGCTACGAGCAGTACTTC.